A selection of T cell receptor beta chains follows, all from one sample in a study of human T cells and chemical hapten exposure. TCRdb re-called the RACE reads through MiXCR, storing one row per CDR3 protein. The table has 360,000 or so distinct CDR3 sequences, about 6% seen once. This specimen was whole blood, taken in connection with sensitization to the hapten diphenylcyclopropenone (DPC). These receptors all come from a woman between 18 and 30 years old with alopecia areata. Some clones in this sample may be carry-over from other donors' samples. Each CDR3 is given with its conserved first and last residue. D genes are given only for firm matches. Clone sizes are given selectively: once, few, many, or a class where the clone is expanded.

d_call,v_call,j_call,clone_size,cdr3_aa,cdr3_nt
NA,TRBV7-8,TRBJ2-2,few,CASSLTRVAGELFF,TGTGCCAGCAGCTTAACTAGAGTTGCCGGGGAGCTGTTTTTT
NA,TRBV28,TRBJ2-1,few,CASSIKVNEQFF,TGTGCCAGCAGCATTAAAGTAAATGAGCAGTTCTTC
NA,TRBV2,TRBJ1-2,NA,CASRLSRGHTNYGYTF,TGTGCCAGCAGACTTTCCAGGGGACACACTAACTATGGCTACACCTTC
TRBD2,TRBV20-1,TRBJ2-5,NA,CSARRGGEETQYF,TGCAGTGCTAGACGCGGGGGGGAAGAGACCCAGTACTTC
NA,TRBV9,TRBJ2-4,few,CASSVSVDDIQYF,TGTGCCAGCAGCGTAAGCGTTGACGACATTCAGTACTTC
NA,TRBV3-1,TRBJ1-1,NA,CASSQDPTEAFF,TGTGCCAGCAGCCAAGACCCAACTGAAGCTTTCTTT
NA,TRBV5-6,TRBJ1-1,few,CASTRAGSNTEAFF,TGTGCCAGCACCCGCGCCGGATCGAACACTGAAGCTTTCTTT
NA,TRBV7-9,TRBJ2-7,few,CASSLGEVVDEQYF,TGTGCCAGCAGCTTGGGGGAAGTGGTGGACGAGCAGTACTTC
NA,TRBV18,TRBJ2-7,NA,CASSPGRPYEQYF,TGTGCCAGCTCCCCCGGACGGCCATACGAGCAGTACTTC
TRBD2,TRBV11-3,TRBJ2-1,few,CASSKGLADNEQFF,TGTGCCAGCAGCAAGGGACTAGCGGACAATGAGCAGTTCTTC
TRBD1,TRBV18,TRBJ1-2,many,CASSPGQGGSRF,TGTGCCAGCTCACCCGGACAGGGCGGTAGCCGATTC
TRBD1,TRBV6-2/TRBV6-3,TRBJ1-1,few,CASGNRGAEAFF,TGTGCCAGCGGGAACAGGGGTGCTGAAGCTTTCTTT
NA,TRBV5-1,TRBJ1-5,few,CASSLGLFSNQPQHF,TGCGCCAGCAGCCTGGGACTTTTTAGCAATCAGCCCCAGCATTTT
NA,TRBV2,TRBJ1-1,few,CASKKGRNMNTEAFF,TGTGCCAGCAAGAAGGGCCGAAACATGAACACTGAAGCTTTCTTT
TRBD1,TRBV6-5,TRBJ1-5,many,CARTGTDYQPQHF,TGTGCCCGCACCGGGACAGATTATCAGCCCCAGCATTTT
NA,TRBV6-2/TRBV6-3,TRBJ2-7,NA,CASSYFGESYEQYF,TGTGCCAGCAGTTACTTCGGGGAAAGCTACGAGCAGTACTTC
NA,TRBV12-3/TRBV12-4,TRBJ1-3,many,CASSAGMAGNTIYF,TGTGCCAGCAGTGCAGGGATGGCCGGAAACACCATATATTTT
NA,TRBV7-9,TRBJ1-5,many,CASSFAAFYSNQPQHF,TGTGCCAGCAGCTTCGCAGCCTTTTATAGCAATCAGCCCCAGCATTTT
NA,TRBV7-2,TRBJ2-5,few,CASRTDSGTQYF,TGTGCCAGCAGGACCGACTCGGGGACCCAGTACTTC
NA,TRBV18,TRBJ2-7,NA,CASSPDRASYEQYF,TGTGCCAGCTCACCGGACAGAGCCTCCTACGAGCAGTACTTC
NA,TRBV12-3/TRBV12-4,TRBJ1-2,many,CASSFTGTANGYTF,TGTGCCAGCAGTTTTACCGGGACGGCGAATGGCTACACCTTC
TRBD1,TRBV27,TRBJ1-4,few,CASSSQGGNEKLFF,TGTGCCAGCAGTAGCCAGGGGGGTAATGAAAAACTGTTTTTT
TRBD1,TRBV12-3/TRBV12-4,TRBJ1-4,many,CASTSTGTGQKLFF,TGTGCCAGCACCTCAACCGGGACAGGGCAAAAACTGTTTTTT